This record covers a single T cell receptor (beta chain). Its specificity is not known. The CDR3 covers 17 residues. Trimming took off 3 bases at V and 0 bases at J, with 19 bases between the two ends. Germline V gene sequence: CDR1 SGHRS, CDR2 YFSETQ. The data stem from a study of beta chain features in type 1 diabetes. Study results and caveats: Among patients with Type 1 diabetes, TCRB CDR3s were moderately but significantly shorter in every one of the four CD4+ subsets.

The whole isolated RNA underwent reverse transcription, so sequencing captured expressed TCRB transcripts. This table comes from immunoSEQ multiplex PCR, and its TCRdb copy is limited to in-frame clones, with some not included. The top ten clones hold 0.7% of a sample with around 70,000 clones, 45% to 50% of them seen once. This clonotype was sampled from a man younger than 45 with type 1 diabetes. The sequenced sample was central memory CD4+ T cells from blood. The rearrangement joins TRBV5-1 to TRBJ2-7; D may be TRBD2 (6 bases). The CDR3 DNA follows: TGCGCCAGCAGCTCGGCCTCGGGGCTAGCGAACTCCTACGAGCAGTACTTC. Translating gives CASSSASGLANSYEQYF.